The T cell receptor beta chain described here comes from a study of T cells in Graves' hyperthyroidism and ophthalmopathy. Amplification yielded TCR beta CDR3 regions, with RNA transcripts as the source. The HTBI primer set served for first-round RT-PCR of the TCR CDR3. TCRdb re-analysed the multiplex PCR reads in MiXCR, keeping a single row per CDR3 protein. Here the sample spans a few hundred thousand distinct CDR3 sequences, 14% being singletons. This clonotype has just a few counts. Germline CDR1 SGHNT, CDR2 YYREEE (reference sequence). V shed 4 bases and J shed 0 bases, with 11 bases lying between them. The CDR3 has 15 residues.

This TCR was sampled from a woman aged 35 to 49 with Graves' hyperthyroidism. This chain uses TRBV5-4 with TRBJ2-4, with D possibly called TRBD1 or TRBD2 (5 bases each). The sample comprised blood. CDR3 nucleotides: TGTGCCAGCAGCGACTCCGGGACAGCCAAAAACATTCAGTACTTC. Translation: CASSDSGTAKNIQYF.